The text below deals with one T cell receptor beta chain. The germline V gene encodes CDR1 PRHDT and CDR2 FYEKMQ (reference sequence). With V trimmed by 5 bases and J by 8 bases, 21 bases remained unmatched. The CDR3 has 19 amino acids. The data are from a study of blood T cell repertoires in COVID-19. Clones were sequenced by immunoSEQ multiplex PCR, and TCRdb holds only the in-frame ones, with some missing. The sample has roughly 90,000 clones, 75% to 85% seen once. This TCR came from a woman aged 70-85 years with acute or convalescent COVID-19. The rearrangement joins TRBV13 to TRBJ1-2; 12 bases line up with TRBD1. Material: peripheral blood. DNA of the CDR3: TGTGCCAGCAGCCCCTCGTTCCTCGATCCGGGACAGGGGGCGGAGGGCTACACCTTC. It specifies CASSPSFLDPGQGAEGYTF.